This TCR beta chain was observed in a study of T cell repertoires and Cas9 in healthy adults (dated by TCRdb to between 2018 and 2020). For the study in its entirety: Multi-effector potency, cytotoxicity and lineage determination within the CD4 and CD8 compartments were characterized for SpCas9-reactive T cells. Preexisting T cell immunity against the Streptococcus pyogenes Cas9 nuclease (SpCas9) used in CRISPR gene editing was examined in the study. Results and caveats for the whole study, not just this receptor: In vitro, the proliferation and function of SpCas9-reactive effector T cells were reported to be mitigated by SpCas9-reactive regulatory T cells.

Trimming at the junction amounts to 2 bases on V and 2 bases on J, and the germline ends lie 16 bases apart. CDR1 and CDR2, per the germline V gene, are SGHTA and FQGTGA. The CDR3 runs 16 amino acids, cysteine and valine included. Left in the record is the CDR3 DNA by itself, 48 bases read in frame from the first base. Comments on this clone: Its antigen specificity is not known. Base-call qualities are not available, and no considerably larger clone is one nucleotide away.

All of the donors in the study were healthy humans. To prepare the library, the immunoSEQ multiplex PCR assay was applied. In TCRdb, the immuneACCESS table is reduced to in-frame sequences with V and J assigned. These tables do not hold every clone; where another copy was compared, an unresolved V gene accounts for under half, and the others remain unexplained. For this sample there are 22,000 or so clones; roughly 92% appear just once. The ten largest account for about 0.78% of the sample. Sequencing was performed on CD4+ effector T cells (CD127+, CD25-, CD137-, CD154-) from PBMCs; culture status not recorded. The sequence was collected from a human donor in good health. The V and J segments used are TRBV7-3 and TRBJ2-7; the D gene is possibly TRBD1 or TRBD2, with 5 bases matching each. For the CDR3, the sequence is CASSLGRDPSTYEQYV. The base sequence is TGTGCCAGCAGCTTAGGCCGGGACCCCAGCACCTACGAGCAGTACGTC.